The 9 T cell receptor beta chains in this list originate from one sample, sequenced in a study of T-cell reconstitution after alpha-beta-depleted transplantation in children. Unique molecular identifiers featured in how the TCRbeta library was prepared. TCRdb independently ran MiXCR on the PCR reads; one entry per CDR3 protein. The table shows roughly 500,000 distinct CDR3 sequences, with approximately 32% occurring only once. Sequences were derived from PBMCs from the stem cell graft donor, sampled from the stem cell graft. These receptors all come from a human donor who donated a stem cell graft to a child with aplastic anemia.

V and J are TRBV4-3 and TRBJ1-1; D not resolved. Germline CDR1 is LGHNA and CDR2 is YSLEER. The CDR3 is 15 residues long. V was shortened by 0 bases and J by 0 bases, with 8 bases between the two germline ends. The CDR3 region is CASSQDWQVNTEAFF. The CDR3 nucleotides read TGCGCCAGCAGCCAAGATTGGCAGGTGAACACTGAAGCTTTCTTT.

This clonotype was counted between two and nine times. V gene TRBV5-1 combines with J gene TRBJ2-7, with D possibly called TRBD1 or TRBD2 (5 bases each). This CDR3 is 15 amino acids long. V lost 0 bases and J 7 bases, leaving 17 bases between the germline ends. Germline V gene sequence: CDR1 SGHRS, CDR2 YFSETQ. The CDR3 region is CASSLGGTTALEQYF. The CDR3 nucleotides read TGCGCCAGCAGCTTGGGAGGGACGACCGCCTTGGAGCAGTACTTC.

The chain uses TRBV5-1 and TRBJ2-5, with D unclear. The germline V gene encodes CDR1 SGHRS and CDR2 YFSETQ. This CDR3 is 13 amino acids long. Trimming shortened V by 6 bases and J by 2 bases, and 11 bases separated the two germline ends. In DNA, the CDR3 is TGCGCCAGCACCTTTGAGTTACAAGAGACCCAGTACTTC. This gives the protein CASTFELQETQYF.

The table lists this clonotype with a few counts. The chain uses TRBV18 and TRBJ2-5, with no clear D. CDR1 is KGHSH and CDR2 is LQKENI in the germline V gene. The CDR3 runs to 16 residues. V was cut by 3 bases and J by 0 bases, with 14 bases left in between. CDR3 sequence: CASSPSQIPYQETQYF. The CDR3 nucleotides are TGTGCCAGCTCACCGAGTCAGATACCGTACCAAGAGACCCAGTACTTC.

This CDR3 is CASSAELPMSSYNEQFF. CDR3 nucleotides: TGTGCCAGCAGTGCGGAACTACCGATGAGCTCCTACAATGAGCAGTTCTTC. The chain combines TRBV12-3 or TRBV12-4 with TRBJ2-1; no clear D. This CDR3 has 17 amino acids. V was clipped by 5 bases and J by 0 bases, with 17 bases between them.

CDR3 sequence reads: CASSALAGKARGETQYF. The CDR3 nucleotides read TGTGCCAGCAGTGCCCTAGCGGGAAAAGCGAGAGGGGAGACCCAGTACTTC. This sequence joins TRBV6-2 or TRBV6-3 and TRBJ2-5; 9 nucleotides agree with TRBD2. Germline loops: CDR1 MNHEY, CDR2 SVGEGT. This CDR3 has 17 residues. V trimming: 5 bases; J trimming: 5 bases; junction bases outside the gene matches: 15.

The rearrangement uses TRBV9 and TRBJ2-5; 8 nucleotides match TRBD2. V shed 0 bases, J shed 2 bases, and the junction held 6 bases outside the gene matches. The CDR3 has 16 amino acids. CDR1 and CDR2 (germline): SGDLS, YYNGEE. CDR3 region: CASSVATSVSQETQYF. The CDR3 DNA reads as TGTGCCAGCAGCGTAGCGACTAGCGTTAGTCAAGAGACCCAGTACTTC.

This chain connects TRBV27 to TRBJ2-7; D remains unclear. Germline CDR1 is MNHEY and CDR2 is SMNVEV (reference sequence). The CDR3 is 14 amino acids. V was clipped by 3 bases and J by 2 bases, with 11 bases between them. The CDR3 DNA sequence: TGTGCCAGCAGTTTCCGGACCGCTACCTACGAGCAGTACTTC. It codes for CASSFRTATYEQYF.

Only a few counts were recorded for this clonotype. This sequence joins TRBV20-1 and TRBJ2-1; tentatively, D is TRBD2 (6 bases). Germline V gene lookup returns CDR1 DFQATT and CDR2 SNEGSKA (reference sequence). Trimming stripped 3 bases from V and 6 bases from J, with 18 bases between. The CDR3 contains 15 residues. The CDR3 nucleotides read TGCAGTGCTAGGCGGCCGGGAGTTCCCCTCAATGAGCAGTTCTTC. Protein: CSARRPGVPLNEQFF.